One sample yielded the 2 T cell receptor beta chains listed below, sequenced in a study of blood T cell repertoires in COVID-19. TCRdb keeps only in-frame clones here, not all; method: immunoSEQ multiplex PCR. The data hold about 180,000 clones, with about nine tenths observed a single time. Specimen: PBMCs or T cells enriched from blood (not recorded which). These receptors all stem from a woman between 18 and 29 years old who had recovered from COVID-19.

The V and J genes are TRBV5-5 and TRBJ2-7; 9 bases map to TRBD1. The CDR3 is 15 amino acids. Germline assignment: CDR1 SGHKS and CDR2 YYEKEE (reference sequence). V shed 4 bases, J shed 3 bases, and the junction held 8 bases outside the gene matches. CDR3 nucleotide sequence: TGTGCCAGCAGCGCGCTTCGGACAGGGGTCTACGAGCAGTACTTC. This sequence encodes CASSALRTGVYEQYF.

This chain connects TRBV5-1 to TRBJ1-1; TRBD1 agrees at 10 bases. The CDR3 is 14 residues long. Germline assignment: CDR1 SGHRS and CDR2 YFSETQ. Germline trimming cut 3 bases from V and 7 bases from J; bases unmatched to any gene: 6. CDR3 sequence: CASSYEGQGDEAFF. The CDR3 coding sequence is TGCGCCAGCAGCTACGAAGGACAGGGGGATGAAGCTTTCTTT.